A selection of T cell receptor beta chains follows, all from one sample in a study of shared clonotypes between healthy human individuals. This table comes from immunoSEQ multiplex PCR, and its TCRdb copy is limited to in-frame clones, with some not included. Here the sample spans about 1.1 million clones, 77% being singletons. Sequencing input: memory CD4+ T cells from PBMCs. The receptors come from a man aged 18 to 30 in good health. Some clones in this sample may be carry-over from other donors' samples. Both conserved end residues are part of each CDR3. D genes are given only for firm matches. The size of a clone is reported for some rows only, either as once, few or many, or as a class for expanded clones.

j_call	clone_size	v_call	d_call	cdr3_aa	cdr3_nt
TRBJ1-1	NA	TRBV5-1	NA	CASSLVGERNTEAFF	TGCGCCAGCAGCTTGGTGGGGGAAAGGAATACTGAAGCTTTCTTT
TRBJ1-3	NA	TRBV30	NA	CAWGTITGNTIYF	TGTGCCTGGGGGACCATTACTGGAAACACCATATATTTT
TRBJ1-4	NA	TRBV7-6	NA	CASSKLDRATNEKLFF	TGTGCCAGCAGCAAGTTAGACAGAGCAACTAATGAAAAACTGTTTTTT
TRBJ1-2	NA	TRBV28	NA	CASGILRVYGYTF	TGTGCCAGCGGGATCCTTAGGGTCTATGGCTACACCTTC
TRBJ2-7	NA	TRBV5-1	TRBD1	CATSPTGLTEQYF	TGCGCCACCTCACCGACAGGGCTAACCGAGCAGTACTTC
TRBJ2-5	few	TRBV28	TRBD1	CASSLWAGGQETQYF	TGTGCCAGCAGTTTATGGGCAGGGGGACAAGAGACCCAGTACTTC
TRBJ2-5	once	TRBV6-5	NA	CASTALETQYF	TGTGCCAGCACCGCCCTAGAGACCCAGTACTTC
TRBJ2-3	NA	TRBV10-2	TRBD2	CASSESTSGSWGTDTQYF	TGCGCCAGCAGTGAGTCCACTAGCGGGAGCTGGGGCACAGATACGCAGTATTTT
TRBJ2-3	NA	TRBV21-1	NA	CASSKRDGTSGSRPDTQYF	TGTGCCAGCAGCAAAAGGGACGGGACTAGCGGGAGTCGCCCAGATACGCAGTATTTT
TRBJ2-7	NA	TRBV7-2	NA	CASSFSPGAYEQYF	TGTGCCAGCAGCTTTAGTCCAGGGGCCTACGAGCAGTACTTC
TRBJ1-5	NA	TRBV11-2	TRBD1	CASSGGTVSNQPQHF	TGTGCCAGCAGCGGGGGGACAGTTAGCAATCAGCCCCAGCATTTT
TRBJ2-7	NA	TRBV18	NA	CASSPPLGMVEQYF	TGTGCCAGCTCACCACCTCTAGGGATGGTAGAGCAGTACTTC
TRBJ1-6	NA	TRBV7-2	TRBD1	CASSLSRGRNYNSPLHF	TGTGCCAGCAGCTTATCCAGGGGGAGAAATTATAATTCACCCCTCCACTTT
TRBJ2-5	NA	TRBV4-3	NA	CASSQAGGGQETQYF	TGCGCCAGCAGCCAGGCTGGAGGGGGGCAAGAGACCCAGTACTTC
TRBJ2-1	NA	TRBV18	TRBD2	CASSPGAGAYNEQFF	TGTGCCAGCTCACCCGGGGCGGGAGCGTACAATGAGCAGTTCTTC
TRBJ2-7	NA	TRBV5-4	TRBD2	CASSLLGTSGTYEQYF	TGTGCCAGCAGCCTACTAGGGACTAGCGGGACCTACGAGCAGTACTTC
TRBJ2-7	once	TRBV5-1	TRBD1	CASSRTGNSYEQYF	TGCGCCAGCAGCAGGACAGGGAACTCCTACGAGCAGTACTTC
TRBJ2-7	NA	TRBV9	NA	CASSVGDLWLGEQYF	TGTGCCAGCAGCGTAGGGGACCTCTGGCTGGGCGAGCAGTACTTC
TRBJ2-3	NA	TRBV2	NA	CASSFEGGDTQYF	TGTGCCAGCAGTTTCGAGGGTGGAGATACGCAGTATTTT
TRBJ1-2	NA	TRBV14	NA	CASSLGTQYGYTF	TGTGCCAGCAGCCTCGGGACACAGTATGGCTACACCTTC
TRBJ2-1	NA	TRBV10-3	TRBD2	CASKREGNEQFF	TGTGCCTCGAAGCGGGAGGGGAATGAGCAGTTCTTC
TRBJ2-3	NA	TRBV29-1	NA	CSVTASADTQYF	TGCAGCGTGACGGCGTCCGCAGATACGCAGTATTTT
TRBJ2-7	NA	TRBV10-3	TRBD2	CAISGTSGRVSEQYF	TGTGCCATCAGTGGGACTAGCGGGAGGGTCTCCGAGCAGTACTTC
TRBJ2-7	NA	TRBV2	NA	CASKLSWEQYF	TGTGCCAGCAAGCTTTCGTGGGAGCAGTACTTC
TRBJ1-2	NA	TRBV2	TRBD1	CASSEAGTGAFLYGYTF	TGTGCCAGCAGTGAAGCGGGGACAGGGGCTTTTCTCTATGGCTACACCTTC
TRBJ2-2	NA	TRBV5-1	NA	CASIEGEAGELFF	TGCGCCAGCATCGAGGGCGAGGCCGGGGAGCTGTTTTTT
TRBJ2-3	NA	TRBV7-2	TRBD2	CASSLSGRVDTQYF	TGTGCCAGCAGCTTGAGCGGGAGGGTAGATACGCAGTATTTT